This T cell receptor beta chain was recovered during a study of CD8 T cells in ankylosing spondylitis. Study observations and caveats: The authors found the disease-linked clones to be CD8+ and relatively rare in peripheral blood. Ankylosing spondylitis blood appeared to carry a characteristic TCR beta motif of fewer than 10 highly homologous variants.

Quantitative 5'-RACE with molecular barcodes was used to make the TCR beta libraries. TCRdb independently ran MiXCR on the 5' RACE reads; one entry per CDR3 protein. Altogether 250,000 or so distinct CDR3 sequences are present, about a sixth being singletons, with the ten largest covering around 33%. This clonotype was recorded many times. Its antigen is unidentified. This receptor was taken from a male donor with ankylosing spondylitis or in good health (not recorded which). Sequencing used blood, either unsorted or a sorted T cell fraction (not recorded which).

The CDR3 reads CSVVNGAGGYEQYF. CDR3 nucleotides: TGCAGCGTTGTAAATGGCGCAGGGGGATACGAGCAGTACTTC. V gene TRBV29-1 combines with J gene TRBJ2-7; 7 positions agree with TRBD1. This CDR3 has 14 residues. After removal of 4 bases from V and 4 bases from J, the junction contained 10 bases not matched to a gene. In germline, CDR1 is SQVTM, CDR2 ANQGSEA.